The entry below describes one TCR beta chain. Other DNA sequences of this sample code for an identical CDR3. This specimen belongs to a study of blood T cell repertoires in COVID-19. Study as a whole: Material from acute and convalescent COVID-19 was sourced from the United States, Italy and Spain. T cells, B-cell-depleted T cells, or PBMCs provided the cDNA or gDNA that served as material.

As originally analysed: Reference gene primer amplification in the assay estimated nucleated cell counts. Assay: immunoSEQ multiplex PCR; the TCRdb copy retains only in-frame clones and omits some. Clone size and V and J calls were adopted from that table, with D and trimming inferred from the DNA. Of 250,000 to 300,000 clones in the sample, approximately 87% were seen once. The CDR3 runs 13 residues. V lost 1 base, J lost 6 bases, and 7 bases lay in between. Germline CDR1 reads SGDLS; CDR2 reads YYNGEE. The source material was peripheral blood. The chain is built from TRBV9 and TRBJ2-2; perhaps TRBD1 as D (6 bases). This receptor was taken from a man aged 55 to 70 who had recovered from COVID-19. The CDR3 sequence: CASSVSGAGELFF. CDR3 DNA: TGTGCCAGCAGCGTATCAGGGGCCGGGGAGCTGTTTTTT.